The 18 T cell receptor beta chains given below trace back to one sample, sequenced in a study of T cell responses to AZD1222 COVID-19 vaccine. TCRdb's table, derived via immunoSEQ multiplex PCR, lists solely in-frame clones and lacks some. The sample has roughly 110,000 clones, nearly 90% seen once. The sequences come from peripheral blood, collected 28 days after the second AZD1222 dose. The origin of the receptors is an adult who received the AZD1222 COVID-19 vaccine.

The chain couples TRBV7-3 to TRBJ1-1, with TRBD1 matching 7 bases. CDR3 length: 15 residues. The J segment lost 4 bases and the V segment lost 5 bases, leaving 10 bases of the junction unmatched. CDR1 is SGHTA and CDR2 is FQGTGA in the germline V gene. CDR3 sequence (DNA): TGTGCCAGCAGCCCCAGGGGGGGGGCGCCCACTGAAGCTTTCTTT. The encoded protein is CASSPRGGAPTEAFF.

The gene calls are TRBV7-9 and TRBJ1-3; D might be TRBD1 (6 bases). Germline V gives CDR1 SEHNR, CDR2 FQNEAQ (reference sequence). The V gene lost 5 bases and the J gene lost 0 bases, with 17 bases spanning the gap. The CDR3 length is 17 residues. The CDR3 DNA reads as TGTGCCAGCAGCGCAATATATTCGGACAGCTCTGGAAACACCATATATTTT. Protein product: CASSAIYSDSSGNTIYF.

This rearrangement joins TRBV19 to TRBJ1-4, with a weak D call TRBD1 (6 bases). Germline assignment: CDR1 LNHDA and CDR2 SQIVND (reference sequence). The CDR3 contains 14 residues. With 7 bases removed from V and 7 bases from J, the gap between germline ends came to 16 bases. The CDR3 protein is CASISRGNSEKLFF. The CDR3 bases are TGTGCCAGTATCAGCAGGGGAAACTCTGAAAAACTGTTTTTT.

This clone came up a few times. The chain joins TRBV10-3 to TRBJ1-2; 11 nucleotides agree with TRBD1. CDR3 size: 15 residues. From germline, CDR1 is ENHRY and CDR2 SYGVKD. V lost 3 bases and J lost 4; bases outside the gene matches: 4. In DNA, the CDR3 is TGTGCCATCAGTGAAGGGACAGGGGGAAGCTATGGCTACACCTTC. It encodes CAISEGTGGSYGYTF.

The chain has TRBV27 and TRBJ1-1; possibly TRBD1 for D (5 bases). The CDR3 has 14 amino acids. The germline V gene encodes CDR1 MNHEY and CDR2 SMNVEV (reference sequence). V shed 5 bases and J shed 4 bases, with 14 bases lying between them. CDR3 sequence reads: CASSPAGGGTEAFF. The CDR3 nucleotides read TGTGCCAGCAGTCCCGCGGGGGGTGGCACTGAAGCTTTCTTT.

The chain couples TRBV6-2 or TRBV6-3 to TRBJ1-5; perhaps TRBD1 as D (6 bases). V was clipped by 5 bases and J by 0 bases, with 20 bases between them. This CDR3 has 18 residues. Germline values: CDR1 MNHEY, CDR2 SVGEGT. CDR3: CASSTPDSPTYSNQPQHF. The CDR3 coding sequence is TGTGCCAGCAGTACCCCGGACAGTCCTACTTATAGCAATCAGCCCCAGCATTTT.

This chain connects TRBV2 to TRBJ1-2; 11 positions agree with TRBD1. Germline V gene lookup returns CDR1 SNHLY and CDR2 FYNNEI. This CDR3 spans 12 amino acids. The J segment lost 10 bases and the V segment lost 8 bases, leaving 6 bases of the junction unmatched. CDR3: CASGGQGADYTF. The CDR3 nucleotides read TGTGCCAGCGGCGGACAGGGGGCGGACTACACCTTC.

A single count supports this clone. This rearrangement joins TRBV27 to TRBJ2-7; D may be TRBD1 (5 bases). The germline gives CDR1 MNHEY, CDR2 SMNVEV (reference sequence). Trimming removed 2 bases at V and 2 bases at J, with 19 bases between. The CDR3 has 17 residues. This chain's CDR3 is CASSLAPQGVRPYEQYF. In DNA form, the CDR3 reads TGTGCCAGCAGTTTAGCGCCGCAGGGCGTCAGGCCCTACGAGCAGTACTTC.

The CDR3 DNA reads as TGTGCCAGCAGCCAACGCCAGGAGGGGCCAGATACGCAGTATTTT. This gives the protein CASSQRQEGPDTQYF. This chain uses TRBV3-1 (or the pseudogene TRBV3-2) with TRBJ2-3, with a weak D call TRBD2 (6 bases). Germline V lookup: CDR1 LGHDT, CDR2 YNNKEL (reference sequence). Trimming took 2 bases from V and 4 from J, leaving 13 bases between them. This CDR3 is built from 15 residues.

This rearrangement joins TRBV6-5 to TRBJ1-2; 8 bases map to TRBD1. Germline CDR1 is MNHEY and CDR2 is SVGAGI. Trimming at V came to 6 bases and at J to 7 bases, leaving 7 bases not matched to a gene. The CDR3 has 13 amino acids. The CDR3 spells CASRNRGISGYTF. Here the CDR3 DNA reads TGTGCCAGCAGAAACAGGGGGATAAGTGGCTACACCTTC.

This chain joins TRBV12-3 or TRBV12-4 and TRBJ1-5; D is ambiguous. The CDR3 consists of 13 residues. V lost 3 bases and J lost 7, with 10 bases in between. The CDR3 is CASSLSPGQPQHF. CDR3 nucleotide sequence: TGTGCCAGCAGTTTGAGTCCCGGACAGCCCCAGCATTTT.

The CDR3 spells CASSSPGQSQETQYF. CDR3 coding DNA: TGTGCCAGCAGTTCACCGGGACAGAGTCAAGAGACCCAGTACTTC. V usage is TRBV27 and J usage is TRBJ2-5, with 7 bases fitting TRBD1. The CDR3 totals 15 residues. CDR1 and CDR2 (germline): MNHEY, SMNVEV (reference sequence). V dropped 4 bases and J dropped 2; count of bases not matched to a gene: 7.

This clone was observed once. This rearrangement joins TRBV5-1 to TRBJ2-1, with 9 bases that match TRBD1. CDR3 length equals 14 residues. In germline, CDR1 is SGHRS, CDR2 YFSETQ. V shed 0 bases, J shed 8 bases, and the junction held 3 bases outside the gene matches. The DNA of the CDR3 is TGCGCCAGCAGCTTGGGGACAGGGGCGGATGAGCAGTTCTTC. It codes for CASSLGTGADEQFF. Variable domain in full (rest from reference TRBV5-1 and TRBJ2-1): KAGVTQTPRYLIKTRGQQVTLSCSPISGHRSVSWYQQTPGQGLQFLFEYFSETQRNKGNFPGRFSGRQFSNSRSEMNVSTLELGDSALYLCASSLGTGADEQFFGPGTRLTVL.

V is TRBV5-1 and J is TRBJ2-3, with D perhaps TRBD2 (6 bases). The CDR3 is made up of 14 amino acids. Germline V gene sequence: CDR1 SGHRS, CDR2 YFSETQ. V shed 2 bases and J shed 4 bases, with 11 bases lying between them. CDR3 in amino acids: CASSFWGGADTQYF. DNA of the CDR3: TGCGCCAGCAGCTTTTGGGGCGGGGCAGATACGCAGTATTTT.

The chain has TRBV5-4 and TRBJ2-1; 10 bases are shared with TRBD1. The CDR3 loop spans 16 amino acids. Germline V gene lookup returns CDR1 SGHNT and CDR2 YYREEE (reference sequence). With 0 bases clipped from V and 7 bases from J, the junction kept 7 bases outside the gene matches. This chain's CDR3 is CASSLAGTGEANEQFF. The CDR3 DNA sequence: TGTGCCAGCAGCTTGGCGGGGACAGGGGAAGCTAATGAGCAGTTCTTC. The full variable domain, in which reference TRBV5-4 and TRBJ2-1 provide the parts outside the CDR3, is ETGVTQSPTHLIKTRGQQVTLRCSSQSGHNTVSWYQQALGQGPQFIFQYYREEENGRGNFPPRFSGLQFPNYSSELNVNALELDDSALYLCASSLAGTGEANEQFFGPGTRLTVL.

V gene TRBV29-1 combines with J gene TRBJ1-1, with 7 bases fitting TRBD1. J lost 2 bases, V lost 7 bases, and 10 bases had no gene match. Looked up from germline, CDR1 is SQVTM and CDR2 is ANQGSEA. The CDR3 length is 14 residues. The CDR3 region is CSARGQRLNTEAFF. In nucleotides, the CDR3 is TGCAGCGCGCGGGGACAGCGACTAAACACTGAAGCTTTCTTT.

The V and J genes are TRBV7-3 and TRBJ2-1; D might be TRBD1 (6 bases). From germline, CDR1 is SGHTA and CDR2 FQGTGA. The CDR3 has 15 residues. Trimming took 6 bases from V and 2 from J, leaving 14 bases between them. CDR3 nucleotides: TGTGCCAGCAGTTTAGAGGGGGTTGCCTACAATGAGCAGTTCTTC. Translated: CASSLEGVAYNEQFF.

V is TRBV5-1 and J is TRBJ2-5, with D perhaps TRBD1 (6 bases). The germline CDR1 and CDR2 sequences are SGHRS and YFSETQ. This CDR3 region has 15 residues. V dropped 0 bases and J dropped 2 bases, with 11 bases sitting between them. The DNA for the CDR3 is TGCGCCAGCAGCTTGGTCCCTACAGGGCAAGAGACCCAGTACTTC. This translates into CASSLVPTGQETQYF. Full variable domain (missing parts from reference TRBV5-1 and TRBJ2-5): KAGVTQTPRYLIKTRGQQVTLSCSPISGHRSVSWYQQTPGQGLQFLFEYFSETQRNKGNFPGRFSGRQFSNSRSEMNVSTLELGDSALYLCASSLVPTGQETQYFGPGTRLLVL.